This T cell receptor beta chain appears in the sequencing data of a study of shared clonotypes between healthy human individuals. Study-wide points: As a rule, naive subsets had a larger estimated richness than memory subsets. About 5% of naive CD4 clonotypes were shared across a handful of donors.

Of note for this clone: The antigen remains undetermined.

V was trimmed by 7 bases and J by 1 base, leaving 13 bases between them. The CDR3 loop spans 14 amino acids. Germline V gene sequence: CDR1 MNHNY, CDR2 SVGAGI (reference sequence). TCRdb's table, derived via immunoSEQ multiplex PCR, lists solely in-frame clones and lacks some. The sample yields 600,000 to 750,000 clones, about 78% seen once. The origin of this receptor is a woman in her thirties in good health. Sequencing used memory CD4+ T cells sorted from blood. Subset indicated: CD45RA-negative fraction. The rearrangement uses TRBV6-6 and TRBJ1-2; a weak D match, TRBD1 (6 bases). CDR3 amino acids: CASTPVQGNYGYTF. As DNA, the CDR3 is TGTGCCAGCACCCCCGTACAGGGTAACTATGGCTACACCTTC.